The clone carrying this T cell receptor beta chain was picked up a small number of times. No antigen is known for it. This sample was included in a study of CD8+ T cells in alopecia areata. Background on the study: Patients in the study were on tofacitinib for 6 to 18 months, then off it for 6 months.

V was cut by 6 bases and J by 8 bases, with 8 bases left in between. Germline values: CDR1 MNHEY, CDR2 SVGAGI. The CDR3 is 11 amino acids. Study-wide results and caveats: In scalp and blood, many expanded lesional clones persisted during tofacitinib. Among the top 100, expanded CD8+ clones, as well as scalp clonality, were significantly decreased by tofacitinib.

Treatment specified: oral pan-JAK inhibitor, 5-10 mg twice daily. In alopecia areata patients, both lesional scalp punch biopsies and peripheral blood were collected. cDNA prepared by RNA extraction and subsequent reverse transcription served as the template for sequencing. The data were produced by immunoSEQ multiplex PCR, yet TCRdb's version contains in-frame clones alone and is incomplete. The sample yields some 190,000 clones, 51% seen once. J is TRBJ2-4 and V is TRBV6-5; D unclear. Specimen: CD8+ T cells sorted from blood, collected at approximately week 52, from a patient treated with tofacitinib. The sequence came from a human donor with alopecia areata. The CDR3 DNA sequence: TGTGCCAGCAGCTTCGGCCACATTCAGTACTTC. It is translated as CASSFGHIQYF.